This T cell receptor beta chain was identified during a study of response to subunit inactivated influenza vaccine. The CDR3 is made up of 16 amino acids. Trimming removed 1 base from V and 5 bases from J; junction bases left unmatched: 8. This clonotype has ten or more counts. TCRdb called the RT-PCR reads again in MiXCR, with one record for every CDR3 protein. The sample shows approximately 500,000 distinct CDR3 sequences, 13% of them seen only once. The sequence was obtained from a man aged 45-60 years who received an inactivated influenza vaccine. This chain links TRBV12-3 or TRBV12-4 with TRBJ2-1, with 7 bases fitting TRBD2. The sample in question was PBMCs from blood, obtained roughly 47 days after vaccination. CDR3 region: CASSLEDLAVHNEQFF. The DNA of the CDR3 is TGTGCCAGCAGTTTAGAGGATCTAGCGGTCCACAATGAGCAGTTCTTC.